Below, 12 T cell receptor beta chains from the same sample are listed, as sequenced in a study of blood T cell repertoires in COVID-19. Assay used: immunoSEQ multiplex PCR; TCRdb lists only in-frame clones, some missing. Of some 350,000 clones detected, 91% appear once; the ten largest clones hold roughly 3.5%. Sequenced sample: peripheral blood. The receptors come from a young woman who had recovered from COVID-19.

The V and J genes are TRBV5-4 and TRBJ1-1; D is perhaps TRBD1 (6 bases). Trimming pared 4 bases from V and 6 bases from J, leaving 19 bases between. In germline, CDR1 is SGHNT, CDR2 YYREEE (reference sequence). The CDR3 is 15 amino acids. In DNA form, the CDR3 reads TGTGCCAGCAGCATAAACAGGGCCGGTCCCCCTGAAGCTTTCTTT. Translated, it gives CASSINRAGPPEAFF. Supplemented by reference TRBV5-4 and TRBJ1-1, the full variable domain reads ETGVTQSPTHLIKTRGQQVTLRCSSQSGHNTVSWYQQALGQGPQFIFQYYREEENGRGNFPPRFSGLQFPNYSSELNVNALELDDSALYLCASSINRAGPPEAFFGQGTRLTVV.

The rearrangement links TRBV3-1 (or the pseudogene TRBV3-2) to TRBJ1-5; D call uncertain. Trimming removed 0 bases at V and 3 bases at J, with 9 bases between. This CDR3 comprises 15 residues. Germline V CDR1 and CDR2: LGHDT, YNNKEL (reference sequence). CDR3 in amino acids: CASSQDGQVNQPQHF. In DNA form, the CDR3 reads TGTGCCAGCAGCCAAGATGGGCAGGTCAATCAGCCCCAGCATTTT.

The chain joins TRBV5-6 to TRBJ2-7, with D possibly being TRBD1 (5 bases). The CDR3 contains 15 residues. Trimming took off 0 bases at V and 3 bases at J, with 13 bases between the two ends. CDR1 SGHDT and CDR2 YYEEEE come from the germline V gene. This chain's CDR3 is CASSLEGRPFYEQYV. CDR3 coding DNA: TGTGCCAGCAGCTTGGAGGGGCGCCCCTTCTACGAGCAGTACGTC.

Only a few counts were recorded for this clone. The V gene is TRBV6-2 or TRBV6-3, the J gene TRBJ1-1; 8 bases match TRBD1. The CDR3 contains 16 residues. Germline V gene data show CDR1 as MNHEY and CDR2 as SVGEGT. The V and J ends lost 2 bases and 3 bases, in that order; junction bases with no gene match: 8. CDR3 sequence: CASSYEAGGADTEAFF. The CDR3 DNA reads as TGTGCCAGCAGTTACGAGGCAGGGGGCGCCGACACTGAAGCTTTCTTT.

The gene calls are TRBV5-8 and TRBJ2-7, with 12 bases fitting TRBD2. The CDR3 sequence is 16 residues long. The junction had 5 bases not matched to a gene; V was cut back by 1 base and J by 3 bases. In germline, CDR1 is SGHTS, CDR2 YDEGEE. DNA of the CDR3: TGTGCCAGCAGCTTGATCCGGACTAGCGGGAACTACGAGCAGTACGTC. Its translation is CASSLIRTSGNYEQYV.

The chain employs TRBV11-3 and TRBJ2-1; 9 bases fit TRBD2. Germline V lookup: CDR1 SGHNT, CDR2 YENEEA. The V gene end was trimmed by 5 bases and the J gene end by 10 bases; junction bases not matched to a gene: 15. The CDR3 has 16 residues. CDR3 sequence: CASSGSGRSAQHEQFF. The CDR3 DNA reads TGTGCCAGCAGCGGAAGCGGGAGGTCCGCCCAGCACGAGCAGTTCTTC.

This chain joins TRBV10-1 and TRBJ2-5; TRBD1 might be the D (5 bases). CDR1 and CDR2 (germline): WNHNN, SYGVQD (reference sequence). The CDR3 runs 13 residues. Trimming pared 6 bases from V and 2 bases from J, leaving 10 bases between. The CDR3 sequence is CASSPTVQETQYF. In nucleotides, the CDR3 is TGCGCCAGCAGCCCGACAGTTCAAGAGACCCAGTACTTC.

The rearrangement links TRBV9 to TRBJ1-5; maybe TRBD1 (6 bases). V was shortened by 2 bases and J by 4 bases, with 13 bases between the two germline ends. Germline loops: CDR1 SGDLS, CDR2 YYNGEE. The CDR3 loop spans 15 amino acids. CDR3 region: CASSVSGARNQPQHF. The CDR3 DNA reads TGTGCCAGCAGCGTCTCAGGGGCGCGTAATCAGCCCCAGCATTTT.

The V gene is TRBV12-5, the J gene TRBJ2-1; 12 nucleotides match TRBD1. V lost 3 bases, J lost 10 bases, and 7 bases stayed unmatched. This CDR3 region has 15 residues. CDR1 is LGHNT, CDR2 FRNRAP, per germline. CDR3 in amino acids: CASGFGDRGPEEQFF. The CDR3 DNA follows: TGTGCTAGTGGTTTTGGGGACAGGGGGCCGGAGGAGCAGTTCTTC.

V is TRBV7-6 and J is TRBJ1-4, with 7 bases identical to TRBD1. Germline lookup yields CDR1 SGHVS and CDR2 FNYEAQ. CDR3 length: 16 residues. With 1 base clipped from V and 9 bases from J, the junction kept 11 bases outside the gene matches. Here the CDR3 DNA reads TGTGCCAGCAGCTTAGATAGGGGGCAGGTCAAGAAAAAACTGTTTTTT. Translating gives CASSLDRGQVKKKLFF.

This chain's CDR3 is CASRTLSRGCLRHEQYV. In DNA, the CDR3 is TGTGCCAGCAGGACCCTTTCCCGCGGGTGCCTTCGGCACGAGCAGTACGTC. The V call is TRBV3-1 (or the pseudogene TRBV3-2), the J call TRBJ2-7; tentatively, D is TRBD2 (5 bases). Germline loops: CDR1 LGHDT, CDR2 YNNKEL (reference sequence). The V and J ends lost 6 bases and 5 bases respectively, with 26 bases between them. CDR3 size: 17 residues.

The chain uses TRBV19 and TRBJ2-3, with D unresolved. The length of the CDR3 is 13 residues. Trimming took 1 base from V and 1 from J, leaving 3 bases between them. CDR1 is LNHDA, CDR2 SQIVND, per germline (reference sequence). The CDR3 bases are TGTGCCAGTAGTATAGGAGGCACAGATACGCAGTATTTT. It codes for CASSIGGTDTQYF.